These 31 T cell receptor beta chains share one sample of origin, sequenced in a study of T cells after yellow fever vaccination. TCRdb passed the 5' RACE reads through MiXCR, listing each CDR3 protein once. Found here are 310,000 or so distinct CDR3 sequences, around 7% of them singletons; the top ten hold roughly 19%. This specimen was PBMCs, taken approximately 47 days after the first yellow fever vaccination. The receptors derive from a man younger than 35 who received the YFV17D yellow fever vaccine.

The chain couples TRBV6-2 or TRBV6-3 to TRBJ2-1; D not resolved. The V and J ends lost 2 bases and 5 bases respectively, with 10 bases between them. The CDR3 has 14 residues. The germline V gene has CDR1 MNHEY and CDR2 SVGEGT. Here the CDR3 reads CASSYAAEDNEQFF. The DNA of the CDR3 is TGTGCCAGCAGTTACGCCGCCGAAGACAATGAGCAGTTCTTC.

This clonotype was observed a handful of times. V and J are TRBV7-9 and TRBJ2-7; D perhaps matches TRBD1 (6 bases). V was pared by 4 bases and J by 4 bases, with 17 bases between. The CDR3 runs 15 residues. Germline CDR1 reads SEHNR; CDR2 reads FQNEAQ (reference sequence). The DNA of the CDR3 is TGTGCCAGCAGCTCACCCCGGGACACCATATACGAGCAGTACTTC. It yields the protein CASSSPRDTIYEQYF. Variable domain in full (rest from reference TRBV7-9 and TRBJ2-7): DTGVSQNPRHKITKRGQNVTFRCDPISEHNRLYWYRQTLGQGPEFLTYFQNEAQLEKSRLLSDRFSAERPKGSFSTLEIQRTEQGDSAMYLCASSSPRDTIYEQYFGPGTRLTVT.

V is TRBV6-2 or TRBV6-3 and J is TRBJ2-3; TRBD1 matches 8 bases. The CDR3 covers 15 residues. Trimming at V came to 6 bases and at J to 4 bases, leaving 9 bases not matched to a gene. The germline V gene has CDR1 MNHEY and CDR2 SVGEGT. The CDR3 bases are TGTGCCAGCAGGGAAGGACAGGGCTGGGCAGATACGCAGTATTTT. Encoded protein: CASREGQGWADTQYF.

The sample holds many counts of this clonotype. The chain recombines TRBV24-1 with TRBJ2-3; 7 bases match TRBD1. V lost 4 bases to trimming and J lost 2 bases; unmatched junction nucleotides: 5. Germline CDR1 reads KGHDR; CDR2 reads SFDVKD. This CDR3 region has 15 residues. CDR3 amino acids: CATSERDRATDTQYF. CDR3 DNA sequence: TGTGCCACCAGTGAACGGGACAGAGCCACAGATACGCAGTATTTT.

The CDR3: CAIRGDYSGNTIYF. The CDR3 coding sequence is TGTGCCATCAGGGGAGACTACTCTGGAAACACCATATATTTT. The rearrangement links TRBV10-3 to TRBJ1-3, with D unresolved. The CDR3 covers 14 residues. Trimming removed 6 bases from V and 0 bases from J, with 9 bases in between. Germline CDR1 is ENHRY and CDR2 is SYGVKD.

The chain uses TRBV7-2 and TRBJ2-3; 8 bases align to TRBD2. The CDR3 sequence is 17 residues long. The germline V gene has CDR1 SGHTA and CDR2 FQGNSA. V was clipped by 7 bases and J by 3 bases; unmatched bases: 15. The CDR3 here is CASTLPRLAGGTDTQYF. Here the CDR3 DNA reads TGTGCCAGCACCCTCCCTAGGCTAGCGGGTGGTACAGATACGCAGTATTTT.

The gene calls are TRBV7-2 and TRBJ1-6; 9 nucleotides agree with TRBD1. Germline V gene sequence: CDR1 SGHTA, CDR2 FQGNSA. There are 15 residues in the CDR3. Trimming at V came to 5 bases and at J to 6 bases, leaving 5 bases not matched to a gene. CDR3 amino acids: CASSPGQGSNSPLHF. DNA of the CDR3: TGTGCCAGCAGCCCGGGACAGGGTAGTAATTCACCCCTCCACTTT.

V is TRBV2 and J is TRBJ2-2; TRBD1 might be the D (5 bases). Trimming stripped 11 bases from V and 1 base from J, with 11 bases between. Germline-derived CDR1 and CDR2 are SNHLY and FYNNEI. This CDR3 comprises 13 residues. The CDR3 region is CADGRENTGELFF. CDR3 nucleotides: TGTGCCGACGGCAGGGAGAACACCGGGGAGCTGTTTTTT.

In this sample, this clonotype turned up a few times. This chain connects TRBV5-1 to TRBJ2-1; 7 bases agree with TRBD1. Germline CDR1 and CDR2: SGHRS and YFSETQ. V shed 4 bases, J shed 8 bases, and the junction held 12 bases outside the gene matches. This CDR3 spans 15 amino acids. The CDR3 here is CASSIGGGELHEQFF. The CDR3 nucleotides are TGCGCCAGCAGCATAGGGGGCGGAGAGTTACATGAGCAGTTCTTC.

At least ten counts were recorded for this clonotype. This chain links TRBV20-1 with TRBJ1-1; D perhaps matches TRBD1 (6 bases). The CDR3 covers 12 residues. Per the germline V gene, CDR1 is DFQATT and CDR2 is SNEGSKA (reference sequence). Trimming stripped 3 bases from V and 2 bases from J, with 7 bases between. The CDR3 coding sequence is TGCAGTGCTAGGACAGGTAACACTGAAGCTTTCTTT. It encodes CSARTGNTEAFF.

This clonotype has just a few counts. The chain is built from TRBV29-1 and TRBJ2-3, with 9 bases fitting TRBD2. J gave up 0 bases and V 4 bases, and 2 bases lay outside the gene matches. Germline V gene sequence: CDR1 SQVTM, CDR2 ANQGSEA. This CDR3 has 14 residues. Here the CDR3 reads CSVASGTSTDTQYF. The CDR3 DNA is TGCAGCGTTGCTAGCGGGACTAGCACAGATACGCAGTATTTT.

This clonotype was picked up many times. CDR3 sequence: CASSPQTSGGSNIQYF. CDR3 nucleotides: TGTGCCAGCAGCCCGCAGACTAGCGGGGGATCAAACATTCAGTACTTC. The chain joins TRBV3-1 to TRBJ2-4, with 12 bases identical to TRBD2. The CDR3 loop spans 16 amino acids. The ends lost 4 bases at V and 6 bases at J; junction bases unmatched: 7. The germline V gene has CDR1 LGHDT and CDR2 YNNKEL (reference sequence). Full variable domain (rest looked up from reference TRBV3-1 and TRBJ2-4): DTAVSQTPKYLVTQMGNDKSIKCEQNLGHDTMYWYKQDSKKFLKIMFSYNNKELIINETVPNRFSPKSPDKAHLNLHINSLELGDSAVYFCASSPQTSGGSNIQYFGAGTRLSVL.

This clonotype showed up just a few times. This chain connects TRBV7-8 to TRBJ2-1, with a possible D match to TRBD1 (6 bases). The CDR3 is 12 residues long. V gave up 7 bases and J gave up 8 bases, with 12 bases separating them. Germline V lookup: CDR1 SGHVS, CDR2 FQNEAQ. The CDR3 DNA reads as TGTGCCAGCAACATACAGGGCTATGAGCAGTTCTTC. Protein product: CASNIQGYEQFF.

In its sample, this clonotype was seen many times. The V and J genes are TRBV6-1 and TRBJ1-1; 7 bases fit TRBD1. The CDR3 contains 14 residues. J lost 4 bases, V lost 7 bases, and 9 bases had no gene match. Germline assignment: CDR1 MNHNS and CDR2 SASEGT. CDR3 region: CASTQGGKGTEAFF. Written as DNA, the CDR3 is TGTGCCAGCACTCAGGGGGGCAAGGGCACTGAAGCTTTCTTT.

This clonotype was counted only a few times. This chain links TRBV10-3 with TRBJ2-3; D is possibly TRBD1 (5 bases). V was shortened by 5 bases and J by 0 bases, with 9 bases between the two germline ends. The V gene's germline CDR1 is ENHRY and CDR2 SYGVKD. The CDR3 sequence is 14 residues long. CDR3 DNA sequence: TGTGCCATCAGTAACCGACAGAGCACAGATACGCAGTATTTT. Residues: CAISNRQSTDTQYF.

This clonotype has only a few counts. The J gene is TRBJ2-5, the V gene TRBV4-1; D is unclear. The length of the CDR3 is 14 residues. V was shortened by 5 bases and J by 7 bases, with 17 bases between the two germline ends. Germline-derived CDR1 and CDR2 are MGHRA and YSYEKL. As DNA, the CDR3 is TGCGCCAGCAGCAAAGGGATCATCCCCGGGACCCAGTACTTC. Protein product: CASSKGIIPGTQYF.

This clonotype occurred a few times. The chain uses TRBV4-2 and TRBJ2-4, with TRBD2 matching 8 bases. Unmatched junction bases numbered 8, after V lost 5 bases and J lost 2 bases. The germline CDR1 and CDR2 sequences are LGHNA and YNFKEQ. This CDR3 spans 16 amino acids. CDR3 DNA: TGTGCCAGCAGCATACCCGGGGGGGCTCCCAAAAACATTCAGTACTTC. Its translation is CASSIPGGAPKNIQYF.

This clonotype was found a few times. The V call is TRBV24-1, the J call TRBJ1-2, with a possible D match to TRBD1 (6 bases). This CDR3 is 14 amino acids long. The germline V and J ends were trimmed by 0 bases and 4 bases, with 8 bases remaining between them. Per the germline V gene, CDR1 is KGHDR and CDR2 is SFDVKD. The CDR3 DNA is TGTGCCACCAGTGATTTGGAGACAGGCTATGGCTACACCTTC. Encoded protein: CATSDLETGYGYTF.

In its sample, this clonotype was seen a few times. The rearrangement joins TRBV7-2 to TRBJ2-5; D uncertain. The CDR3 contains 17 residues. Deletions cut 5 bases from V and 5 bases from J, with 24 bases between. Germline V gives CDR1 SGHTA, CDR2 FQGNSA. CDR3 DNA sequence: TGTGCCAGCAGCGAAAATGGCGCGTTTGTGGTAGGGGAGACCCAGTACTTC. Translating it yields CASSENGAFVVGETQYF.

This clonotype was observed many times. The chain links TRBV7-2 to TRBJ2-7; no reliable D call. Between the trimmed V and J ends, which lost 7 bases and 2 bases, there was a span of 12 bases. Germline CDR1 reads SGHTA; CDR2 reads FQGNSA. This CDR3 has 13 residues. In DNA, the CDR3 is TGTGCCAGCATCCATCCTACGCCCTACGAGCAGTACGTC. Protein sequence: CASIHPTPYEQYV.

This clonotype was found a few times. The chain carries TRBV20-1 and TRBJ2-1, with 8 bases that match TRBD1. Germline lookup yields CDR1 DFQATT and CDR2 SNEGSKA (reference sequence). The V gene end was trimmed by 3 bases and the J gene end by 2 bases; junction bases not matched to a gene: 6. The CDR3 contains 15 residues. The CDR3 nucleotides read TGCAGTGCTAGTCTGGACAGGGTGGCCTACAATGAGCAGTTCTTC. Protein sequence: CSASLDRVAYNEQFF.

The chain has TRBV5-1 and TRBJ2-1; D unclear. CDR1 and CDR2 from the germline V gene are SGHRS and YFSETQ. Trimming removed 0 bases at V and 4 bases at J, with 8 bases between. The CDR3 loop spans 14 amino acids. CDR3 bases: TGCGCCAGCAGCTTGGTCCGCGAGTACAATGAGCAGTTCTTC. It encodes CASSLVREYNEQFF.

This clonotype was counted a few times. This chain links TRBV4-1 with TRBJ2-1; 10 positions agree with TRBD2. V shed 3 bases and J 1 base; nucleotides not matched to a gene: 6. The CDR3 consists of 17 residues. Germline V gene data show CDR1 as MGHRA and CDR2 as YSYEKL. The CDR3 DNA reads as TGCGCCAGCAGCCACAGGACTAGCGGATTATCCTACAATGAGCAGTTCTTC. Protein product: CASSHRTSGLSYNEQFF.

The sample holds a few counts of this clonotype. The rearrangement uses TRBV4-2 and TRBJ2-5; D call uncertain. V was pared by 2 bases and J by 4 bases, with 20 bases between. CDR1 is LGHNA and CDR2 is YNFKEQ in the germline V gene. CDR3 length: 17 amino acids. CDR3: CASSQRILDSLGETQYF. CDR3 nucleotides: TGTGCCAGCAGCCAACGGATCCTAGACTCCCTGGGAGAGACCCAGTACTTC.

The genes are TRBV11-2 and TRBJ2-7; weak D call: TRBD2 (6 bases). Germline V gene data show CDR1 as SGHAT and CDR2 as FQNNGV. Trimming took off 7 bases at V and 4 bases at J, with 20 bases between the two ends. This CDR3 has 15 amino acids. This CDR3 reads CASTLRPGGSYEQYF. The CDR3 bases are TGTGCCAGCACCCTGCGGCCCGGGGGATCATACGAGCAGTACTTC.

This clonotype was seen at least ten times. This rearrangement joins TRBV20-1 to TRBJ2-1, with 8 positions matching TRBD1. In germline, CDR1 is DFQATT, CDR2 SNEGSKA (reference sequence). The CDR3 length is 14 residues. V dropped 2 bases and J dropped 4; count of bases not matched to a gene: 4. CDR3 region: CSARRGQGYNEQFF. The CDR3 DNA reads as TGCAGTGCTAGACGAGGACAGGGATACAATGAGCAGTTCTTC.

This clonotype was detected only a few times. This sequence joins TRBV5-1 and TRBJ2-3; D is uncertain. Germline CDR1 SGHRS, CDR2 YFSETQ. V was trimmed by 4 bases and J by 0 bases, leaving 12 bases between them. This CDR3 spans 15 amino acids. Written as DNA, the CDR3 is TGCGCCAGCAGCCTCAGTCAAGTTAGCACAGATACGCAGTATTTT. It encodes CASSLSQVSTDTQYF.

This clonotype has just a few counts. The V gene is TRBV6-5, the J gene TRBJ2-1; D ambiguous. CDR3 length: 13 amino acids. V was trimmed by 7 bases and J by 9 bases, leaving 16 bases between them. Germline CDR1 and CDR2: MNHEY and SVGAGI. CDR3 nucleotide sequence: TGTGCCAGCAAGGGTCTAGGTGTGAGTGAGCAGTTCTTC. As protein: CASKGLGVSEQFF.

This chain joins TRBV3-1 and TRBJ2-5; 7 bases align to TRBD2. Per the germline V gene, CDR1 is LGHDT and CDR2 is YNNKEL (reference sequence). The CDR3 runs to 17 residues. Trimming took 10 bases from V and 1 from J; bases not matched to a gene: 18. The CDR3 reads CAISLGPLGLGQETQYF. CDR3 DNA sequence: TGTGCCATCAGTTTAGGTCCCCTAGGACTAGGCCAAGAGACCCAGTACTTC.

This clonotype was counted many times. This rearrangement joins TRBV20-1 to TRBJ2-5; 8 bases match TRBD2. Germline CDR1 is DFQATT and CDR2 is SNEGSKA (reference sequence). The CDR3 loop spans 14 amino acids. V dropped 3 bases and J dropped 5; count of bases not matched to a gene: 8. This CDR3 reads CSASGGAGLETQYF. CDR3 sequence (DNA): TGCAGTGCTAGCGGGGGGGCGGGCTTGGAGACCCAGTACTTC.

Only a few counts were recorded for this clonotype. The chain couples TRBV3-1 to TRBJ2-7; weak D call: TRBD2 (5 bases). Looked up from germline, CDR1 is LGHDT and CDR2 is YNNKEL (reference sequence). Trimming left V 0 bases short and J 0 bases short, with 15 bases between. The CDR3 loop spans 17 amino acids. CDR3 sequence (DNA): TGTGCCAGCAGCCAAGATAGAAACGGGATCAGCTCCTACGAGCAGTACGTC. Translating gives CASSQDRNGISSYEQYV.